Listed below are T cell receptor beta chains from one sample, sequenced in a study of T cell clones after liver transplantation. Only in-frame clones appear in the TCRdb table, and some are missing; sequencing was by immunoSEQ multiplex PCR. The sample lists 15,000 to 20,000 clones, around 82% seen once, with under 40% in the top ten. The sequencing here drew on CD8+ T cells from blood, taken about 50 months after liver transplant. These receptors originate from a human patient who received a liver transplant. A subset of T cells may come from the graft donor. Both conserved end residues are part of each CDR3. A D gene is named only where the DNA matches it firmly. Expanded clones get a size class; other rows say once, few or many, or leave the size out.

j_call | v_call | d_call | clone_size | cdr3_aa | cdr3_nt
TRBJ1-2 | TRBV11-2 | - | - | CASSLDVGGGLLGYTF | TGTGCCAGCAGCTTAGATGTCGGGGGCGGGCTTCTTGGCTACACCTTC
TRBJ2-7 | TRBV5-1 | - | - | CASAGTEQYF | TGCGCCAGCGCCGGTACCGAGCAGTACTTC
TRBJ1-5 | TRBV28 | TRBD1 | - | CASSGTGGNQPQHF | TGTGCCAGCTCTGGGACAGGGGGAAATCAGCCCCAGCATTTT
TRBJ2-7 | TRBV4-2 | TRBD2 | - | CASSQVGASGNYEQYF | TGTGCCAGCAGCCAAGTTGGGGCTAGCGGGAACTACGAGCAGTACTTC
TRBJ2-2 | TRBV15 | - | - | CATSRGNRAGELFF | TGTGCCACCAGCAGGGGGAACAGGGCCGGGGAGCTGTTTTTT
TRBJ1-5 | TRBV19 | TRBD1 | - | CASSWTGNTNQPQHF | TGTGCCAGTAGCTGGACAGGGAACACCAATCAGCCCCAGCATTTT
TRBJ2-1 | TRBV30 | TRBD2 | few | CAWSGVTSGSSYNEQFF | TGTGCCTGGAGTGGAGTGACTAGCGGGAGCTCCTACAATGAGCAGTTCTTC
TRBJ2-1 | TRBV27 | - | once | CASSADKGRDNEQFF | TGTGCCAGCAGTGCCGACAAGGGTAGGGACAATGAGCAGTTCTTC
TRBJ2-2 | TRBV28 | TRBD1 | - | CASSFVGGVNTGELFF | TGTGCCAGCAGTTTCGTAGGGGGCGTTAACACCGGGGAGCTGTTTTTT
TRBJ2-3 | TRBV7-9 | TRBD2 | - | CASSSVSGGDTQYF | TGTGCCAGCAGCTCAGTATCGGGGGGAGATACGCAGTATTTT
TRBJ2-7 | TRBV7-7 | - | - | CASSPNYEQYF | TGTGCCAGCAGCCCTAACTACGAGCAGTACTTC
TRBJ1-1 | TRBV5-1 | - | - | CASSLAGQPEAFF | TGCGCCAGCAGCTTGGCCGGACAGCCTGAAGCTTTCTTT
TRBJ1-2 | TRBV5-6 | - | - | CASSFASSSYTF | TGTGCCAGCAGCTTTGCCAGCTCAAGTTACACCTTC
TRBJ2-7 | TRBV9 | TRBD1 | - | CASSGDRGEQYF | TGTGCCAGCAGCGGGGACAGGGGCGAGCAGTACTTC
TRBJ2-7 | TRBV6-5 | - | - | CASSYSTRGSSYEQYF | TGTGCCAGCAGTTACTCGACTCGCGGCAGCTCCTACGAGCAGTACTTC
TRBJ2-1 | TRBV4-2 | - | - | CASSSRADEQFF | TGTGCCAGCAGCTCCCGAGCCGATGAGCAGTTCTTC
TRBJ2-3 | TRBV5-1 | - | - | CASSLDLSTDTQYF | TGCGCCAGCAGCTTGGATTTAAGCACAGATACGCAGTATTTT
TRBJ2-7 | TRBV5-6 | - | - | CASSFLGSVEQYF | TGTGCCAGCAGCTTTTTGGGTTCCGTGGAGCAGTACTTC
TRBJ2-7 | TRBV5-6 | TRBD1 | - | CASSPGQGVFEQYF | TGTGCCAGCAGCCCGGGACAGGGAGTCTTCGAGCAGTACTTC
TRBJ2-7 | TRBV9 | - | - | CASSVEEESSYEQYF | TGTGCCAGCAGCGTAGAAGAGGAAAGCTCCTACGAGCAGTACTTC
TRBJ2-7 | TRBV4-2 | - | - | CASSQHSYEQYF | TGTGCCAGCAGCCAACACTCCTACGAGCAGTACTTC
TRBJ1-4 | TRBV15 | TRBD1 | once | CATSRGDRVIEKLFF | TGTGCCACCAGCAGAGGTGACAGGGTGATCGAAAAACTGTTTTTT
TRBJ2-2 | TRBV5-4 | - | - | CATHTKGKNTGELFF | TGTGCCACCCATACCAAAGGGAAGAACACCGGGGAGCTGTTTTTT
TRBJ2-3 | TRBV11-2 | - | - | CASSLAGTSTDTQYF | TGTGCCAGCAGCTTAGCCGGGACTAGCACAGATACGCAGTATTTT
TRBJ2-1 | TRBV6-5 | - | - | CASSPGSGVRSEQFF | TGTGCCAGCAGCCCCGGGTCAGGGGTGCGAAGTGAGCAGTTCTTC
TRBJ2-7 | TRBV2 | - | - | CASRPSGLPGDEQYF | TGTGCCAGCAGGCCCTCGGGACTCCCCGGGGACGAGCAGTACTTC
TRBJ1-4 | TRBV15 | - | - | CATSRGGPRELFF | TGTGCCACCAGCAGAGGGGGTCCCAGGGAACTGTTTTTT
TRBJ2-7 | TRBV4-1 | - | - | CASSQVSHGSEQYF | TGCGCCAGCAGCCAAGTGAGCCACGGTTCCGAGCAGTACTTC
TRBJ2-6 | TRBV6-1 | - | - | CASSEAWSGIGANVLTF | TGTGCCAGCAGTGAAGCGTGGTCGGGGATTGGGGCCAACGTCCTGACTTTC
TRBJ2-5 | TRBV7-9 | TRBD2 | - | CASSSSWGGRKETQYF | TGTGCCAGCAGCTCCTCCTGGGGAGGGCGGAAGGAGACCCAGTACTTC
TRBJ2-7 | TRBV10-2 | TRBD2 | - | CASSGASAGGRAYEQYF | TGCGCCAGCAGTGGGGCGTCAGCGGGGGGTCGAGCCTACGAGCAGTACTTC
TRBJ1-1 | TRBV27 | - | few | CASSYTANTEAFF | TGTGCCAGCAGTTACACAGCGAACACTGAAGCTTTCTTT
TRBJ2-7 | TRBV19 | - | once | CASSITLGAEYEQYF | TGTGCCAGTAGTATAACTCTCGGAGCTGAATACGAGCAGTACTTC
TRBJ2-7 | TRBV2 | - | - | CASSVGEEELGLGEQYF | TGTGCCAGCAGTGTGGGGGAGGAGGAGCTGGGCCTTGGCGAGCAGTACTTC
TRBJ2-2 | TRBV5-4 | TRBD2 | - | CASSLGLAGENGELFF | TGTGCCAGCAGCTTGGGACTAGCGGGAGAAAACGGGGAGCTGTTTTTT
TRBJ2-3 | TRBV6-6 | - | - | CASSSTLWGSTDTQYF | TGTGCCAGCAGTTCGACTTTGTGGGGCAGCACAGATACGCAGTATTTT
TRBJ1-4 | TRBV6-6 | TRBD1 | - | CASSPPDRATNEKLFF | TGTGCCAGCAGTCCACCGGACAGGGCAACTAATGAAAAACTGTTTTTT
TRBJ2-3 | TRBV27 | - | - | CASSRLLDRLGISTDTQYF | TGTGCCAGCAGCCGACTACTCGACAGGTTGGGGATTAGCACAGATACGCAGTATTTT
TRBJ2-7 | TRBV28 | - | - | CASSLPPDNSGYEQYF | TGTGCCAGCAGTTTACCTCCCGATAATAGCGGTTACGAGCAGTACTTC
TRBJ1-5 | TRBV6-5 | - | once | CASSAPGTQQPQHF | TGTGCCAGCAGTGCGCCGGGGACCCAGCAGCCCCAGCATTTT
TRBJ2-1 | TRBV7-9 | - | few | CASSPSSEQFF | TGTGCCAGCAGCCCCTCAAGCGAGCAGTTCTTC
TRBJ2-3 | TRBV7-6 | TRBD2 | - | CASSNPQNIAGGSTDTQYF | TGTGCCAGCAGCAATCCTCAAAATATAGCGGGAGGGTCCACAGATACGCAGTATTTT
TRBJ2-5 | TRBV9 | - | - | CASSVDSWETQYF | TGTGCCAGCAGCGTAGATTCGTGGGAGACCCAGTACTTC
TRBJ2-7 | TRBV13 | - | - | CASSINRDEQYF | TGTGCCAGCAGCATAAACAGGGACGAGCAGTACTTC
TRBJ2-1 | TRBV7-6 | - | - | CASSVPGTDSYNEQFF | TGTGCCAGCAGCGTCCCCGGGACTGACTCCTACAATGAGCAGTTCTTC
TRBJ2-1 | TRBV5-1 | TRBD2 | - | CASSLADLAGPDEQFF | TGCGCCAGCAGCTTGGCCGATCTAGCGGGACCGGATGAGCAGTTCTTC
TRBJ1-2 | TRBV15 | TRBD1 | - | CATSRTGGPDLDGYTF | TGTGCCACCAGCAGGACAGGGGGCCCCGATCTCGATGGCTACACCTTC
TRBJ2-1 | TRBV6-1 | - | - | CASKSGSREQFF | TGTGCCAGCAAAAGTGGTAGCCGTGAGCAGTTCTTC
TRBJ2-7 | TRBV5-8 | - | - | CASSLPGQGLREQYF | TGTGCCAGCAGCTTGCCGGGACAAGGACTGCGGGAGCAGTACTTC
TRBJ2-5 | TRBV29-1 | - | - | CSVEVLGETTWETQYF | TGCAGCGTTGAAGTTCTGGGCGAGACAACTTGGGAGACCCAGTACTTC
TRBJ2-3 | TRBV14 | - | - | CASSQGGTDTQYF | TGTGCCAGCAGCCAAGGGGGGACAGATACGCAGTATTTT
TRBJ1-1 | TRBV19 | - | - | CASSIGSNTEAFF | TGTGCCAGTAGTATCGGTTCTAACACTGAAGCTTTCTTT
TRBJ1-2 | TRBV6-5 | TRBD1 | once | CASSSGQGLVLKGYTF | TGTGCCAGCAGTTCGGGACAGGGTTTGGTATTGAAGGGCTACACCTTC
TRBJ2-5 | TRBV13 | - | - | CASSPERNQRETQYF | TGTGCCAGCAGCCCCGAGCGGAATCAAAGGGAGACCCAGTACTTC
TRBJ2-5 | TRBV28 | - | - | CASSFFVGEGEETQYF | TGTGCCAGCAGTTTTTTTGTGGGGGAAGGGGAAGAGACCCAGTACTTC
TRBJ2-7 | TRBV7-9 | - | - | CASSLGLSGQYF | TGTGCCAGCAGCTTAGGCCTCTCGGGGCAGTACTTC
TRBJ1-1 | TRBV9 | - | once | CASSHGGGEWTEAFF | TGTGCCAGCAGCCACGGCGGGGGAGAGTGGACTGAAGCTTTCTTT